Below are 15 T cell receptor beta chains sequenced from a single sample in a study of blood T cell repertoires in COVID-19. Method: immunoSEQ multiplex PCR; TCRdb's copy keeps in-frame clones and lacks some. The table records around 310,000 clones, more than 75% of them present only once. The sample comprised peripheral blood. These receptors came from a woman in her forties or fifties with active or convalescent COVID-19.

This chain connects TRBV28 to TRBJ1-2; no definite D call. CDR1 is MDHEN, CDR2 SYDVKM, per germline. With 4 bases removed from V and 0 bases from J, the gap between germline ends came to 18 bases. The CDR3 is made up of 17 amino acids. The CDR3 region is CASSSTFGIGANYGYTF. As DNA, the CDR3 is TGTGCCAGCAGTTCCACTTTTGGCATCGGAGCTAACTATGGCTACACCTTC.

This chain joins TRBV5-1 and TRBJ1-4, with 7 bases fitting TRBD1. The length of the CDR3 is 13 residues. The germline gives CDR1 SGHRS, CDR2 YFSETQ. J gave up 8 bases and V 4 bases, and 5 bases lay outside the gene matches. CDR3: CASSKNRGEKLFF. CDR3 DNA: TGCGCCAGCAGCAAAAACAGGGGAGAAAAACTGTTTTTT.

The chain employs TRBV30 and TRBJ1-2; D remains unclear. The V end lost 1 base, the J end lost 0 bases, and 12 bases lay between the germline ends. Germline lookup yields CDR1 GTSNPN and CDR2 SVGIG (reference sequence). CDR3 length: 15 amino acids. Here the CDR3 DNA reads TGTGCCTGGAGTGAGGGAGGACTACCTAACTATGGCTACACCTTC. It encodes CAWSEGGLPNYGYTF.

The chain couples TRBV28 to TRBJ1-2; tentatively, D is TRBD1 (5 bases). Trimming pared 6 bases from V and 2 bases from J, leaving 16 bases between. The germline V gene encodes CDR1 MDHEN and CDR2 SYDVKM. The CDR3 extends over 15 amino acids. The CDR3 spells CASSWGLGGNYGYTF. CDR3 in DNA: TGTGCCAGCAGCTGGGGCCTCGGAGGGAACTATGGCTACACCTTC.

The rearrangement joins TRBV15 to TRBJ1-2; a possible D gene is TRBD1 (5 bases). Deletions cut 1 base from V and 6 bases from J, with 18 bases between. Per the germline V gene, CDR1 is LNHNV and CDR2 is YYDKDF (reference sequence). The CDR3 length is 16 residues. The CDR3: CATSRGQGSKSDGYTF. The CDR3 DNA reads TGTGCCACCAGCAGAGGGCAGGGTAGTAAATCCGATGGCTACACCTTC.

V and J are TRBV15 and TRBJ1-1; a possible D gene is TRBD1 (5 bases). Germline-derived CDR1 and CDR2 are LNHNV and YYDKDF (reference sequence). V dropped 0 bases and J dropped 3 bases, with 11 bases sitting between them. The CDR3 sequence is 15 residues long. The CDR3: CATSREGDRYTEAFF. CDR3 nucleotide sequence: TGTGCCACCAGCAGAGAAGGAGACAGATACACTGAAGCTTTCTTT.

The J gene is TRBJ1-6, the V gene TRBV27; D is perhaps TRBD1 (5 bases). CDR1 MNHEY and CDR2 SMNVEV come from the germline V gene (reference sequence). V shed 2 bases and J shed 6 bases, with 11 bases lying between them. The CDR3 is made up of 15 amino acids. The CDR3 region has the DNA TGTGCCAGCAGTTTAAGGGGACTGATTAATTCACCCCTCCACTTT. It specifies CASSLRGLINSPLHF.

The chain links TRBV9 to TRBJ2-5, with 8 bases identical to TRBD2. The germline gives CDR1 SGDLS, CDR2 YYNGEE. J was trimmed by 4 bases and V by 3 bases; bases with no gene match: 11. The CDR3 is 16 amino acids. The CDR3 sequence: CASSASHGLAGETQYF. DNA of the CDR3: TGTGCCAGCAGCGCCAGCCACGGACTAGCCGGAGAGACCCAGTACTTC.

V is TRBV9 and J is TRBJ1-1, with 7 nucleotides matching TRBD1. Germline V gives CDR1 SGDLS, CDR2 YYNGEE. The junction had 8 bases not matched to a gene; V was cut back by 5 bases and J by 4 bases. The CDR3 has 14 residues. CDR3 nucleotides: TGTGCCAGCAGTGTGGGACAGTCCCTCACTGAAGCTTTCTTT. Its translation: CASSVGQSLTEAFF.

The J gene is TRBJ2-3, the V gene TRBV9; the D gene is possibly TRBD2 (5 bases). CDR3 size: 14 residues. The germline gives CDR1 SGDLS, CDR2 YYNGEE. The ends were cut back, 0 bases at V and 4 bases at J, with 9 bases in the middle. This CDR3 reads CASSVALAADTQYF. Written as DNA, the CDR3 is TGTGCCAGCAGCGTAGCCCTAGCCGCAGATACGCAGTATTTT.

The V gene is TRBV2, the J gene TRBJ2-7, with TRBD2 matching over 10 bases. Germline values: CDR1 SNHLY, CDR2 FYNNEI. The CDR3 totals 13 residues. V lost 7 bases to trimming and J lost 7 bases; unmatched junction nucleotides: 7. The CDR3 DNA is TGTGCCAGCAAGGCTAGCGGGGGCCAAGAGCAGTACTTC. It yields the protein CASKASGGQEQYF. Full variable domain (outside the CDR3, taken from reference TRBV2 and TRBJ2-7): EPEVTQTPSHQVTQMGQEVILRCVPISNHLYFYWYRQILGQKVEFLVSFYNNEISEKSEIFDDQFSVERPDGSNFTLKIRSTKLEDSAMYFCASKASGGQEQYFGPGTRLTVT.

This chain joins TRBV9 and TRBJ2-5; TRBD2 might be the D (7 bases). This CDR3 has 15 residues. V gave up 4 bases and J gave up 5 bases, with 18 bases separating them. Germline V lookup: CDR1 SGDLS, CDR2 YYNGEE. DNA for the CDR3: TGTGCCAGCAGCCCGGGGGGCCGGGGGGCTGAGACCCAGTACTTC. The encoded protein is CASSPGGRGAETQYF. Together with reference TRBV9 and TRBJ2-5, the CDR3 gives the full variable domain: DSGVTQTPKHLITATGQRVTLRCSPRSGDLSVYWYQQSLDQGLQFLIQYYNGEERAKGNILERFSAQQFPDLHSELNLSSLELGDSALYFCASSPGGRGAETQYFGPGTRLLVL.

V is TRBV7-2 and J is TRBJ1-2; TRBD1 aligns across 7 bases. The germline CDR1 and CDR2 sequences are SGHTA and FQGNSA. Trimming at V came to 2 bases and at J to 4 bases, leaving 1 base not matched to a gene. This CDR3 contains 13 residues. The DNA of the CDR3 is TGTGCCAGCAGCTTAAACAGGGGCTATGGCTACACCTTC. It translates to CASSLNRGYGYTF.

The chain employs TRBV19 and TRBJ2-7; the match to TRBD1 covers 8 bases. The CDR3 extends over 13 amino acids. Germline CDR1 LNHDA, CDR2 SQIVND (reference sequence). After removal of 4 bases from V and 7 bases from J, the junction contained 6 bases not matched to a gene. CDR3 residues: CASSTTGVGEQYF. Written as DNA, the CDR3 is TGTGCCAGTAGTACGACAGGGGTAGGGGAGCAGTACTTC.

The gene calls are TRBV10-1 and TRBJ1-3; D not certain. This CDR3 has 18 residues. CDR1 and CDR2 (germline): WNHNN, SYGVQD (reference sequence). Trimming stripped 2 bases from V and 0 bases from J, with 17 bases between. DNA for the CDR3: TGCGCCAGCAGTGAGGAGGAGGGAACTTCCCGCTCTGGAAACACCATATATTTT. It specifies CASSEEEGTSRSGNTIYF.